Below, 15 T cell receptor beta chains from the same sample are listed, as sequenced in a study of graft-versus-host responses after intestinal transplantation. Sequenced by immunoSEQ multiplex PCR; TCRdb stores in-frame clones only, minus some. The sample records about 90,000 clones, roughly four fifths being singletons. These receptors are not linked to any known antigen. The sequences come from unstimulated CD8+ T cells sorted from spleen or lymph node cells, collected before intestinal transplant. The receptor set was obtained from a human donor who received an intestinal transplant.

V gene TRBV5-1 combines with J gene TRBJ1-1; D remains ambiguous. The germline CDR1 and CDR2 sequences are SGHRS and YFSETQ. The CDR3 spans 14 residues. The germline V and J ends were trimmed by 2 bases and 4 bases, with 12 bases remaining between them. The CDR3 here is CASSFWGDGTEAFF. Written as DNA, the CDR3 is TGCGCCAGCAGCTTTTGGGGTGATGGCACTGAAGCTTTCTTT.

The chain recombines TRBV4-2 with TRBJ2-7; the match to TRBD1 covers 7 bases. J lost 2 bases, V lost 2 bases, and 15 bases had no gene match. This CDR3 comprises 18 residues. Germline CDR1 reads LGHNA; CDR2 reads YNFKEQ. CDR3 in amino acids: CASSQTRDSASNPYEQYF. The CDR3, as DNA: TGTGCCAGCAGCCAAACCCGGGACAGTGCCTCGAACCCCTACGAGCAGTACTTC.

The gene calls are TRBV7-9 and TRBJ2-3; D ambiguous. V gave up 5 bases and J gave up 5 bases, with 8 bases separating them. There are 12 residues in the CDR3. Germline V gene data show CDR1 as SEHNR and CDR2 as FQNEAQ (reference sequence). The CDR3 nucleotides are TGTGCCAGCAGCCTGACCGGAGATACGCAGTATTTT. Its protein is CASSLTGDTQYF.

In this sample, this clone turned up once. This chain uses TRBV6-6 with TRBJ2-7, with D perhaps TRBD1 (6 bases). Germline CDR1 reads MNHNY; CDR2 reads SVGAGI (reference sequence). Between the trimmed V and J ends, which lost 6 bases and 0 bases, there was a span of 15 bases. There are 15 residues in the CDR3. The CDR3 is CASSPGTDSSYEQYF. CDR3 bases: TGTGCCAGCAGCCCCGGGACGGACAGCTCCTACGAGCAGTACTTC.

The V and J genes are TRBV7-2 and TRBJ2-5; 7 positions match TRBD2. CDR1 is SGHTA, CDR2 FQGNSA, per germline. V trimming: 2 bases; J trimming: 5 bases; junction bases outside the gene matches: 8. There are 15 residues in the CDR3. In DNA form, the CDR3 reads TGTGCCAGCAGCTTACAACGGGGGGTAACGGAGACCCAGTACTTC. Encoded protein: CASSLQRGVTETQYF.

The DNA of the CDR3 is TGTGCCATCAGTGACCCATCGGGACTAGCGACAGATACGCAGTATTTT. It specifies CAISDPSGLATDTQYF. This chain joins TRBV10-3 and TRBJ2-3; 10 bases agree with TRBD2. V was pared by 3 bases and J by 3 bases, with 6 bases of the junction left unmatched. CDR3 length equals 16 residues. Germline-derived CDR1 and CDR2 are ENHRY and SYGVKD.

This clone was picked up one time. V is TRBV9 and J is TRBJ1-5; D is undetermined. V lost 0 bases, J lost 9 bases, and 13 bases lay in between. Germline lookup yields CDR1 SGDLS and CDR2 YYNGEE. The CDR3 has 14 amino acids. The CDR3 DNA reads TGTGCCAGCAGCGTAGACGTAACGATTTCGCCCCAGCATTTT. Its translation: CASSVDVTISPQHF. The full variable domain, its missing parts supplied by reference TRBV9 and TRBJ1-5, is DSGVTQTPKHLITATGQRVTLRCSPRSGDLSVYWYQQSLDQGLQFLIQYYNGEERAKGNILERFSAQQFPDLHSELNLSSLELGDSALYFCASSVDVTISPQHFGDGTRLSIL.

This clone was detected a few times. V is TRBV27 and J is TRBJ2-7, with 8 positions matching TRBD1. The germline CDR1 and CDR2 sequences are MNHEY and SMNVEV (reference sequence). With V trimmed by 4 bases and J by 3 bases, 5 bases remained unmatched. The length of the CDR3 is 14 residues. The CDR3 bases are TGTGCCAGCAGTTCCGGACAGGGTCTCTACGAGCAGTACTTC. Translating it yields CASSSGQGLYEQYF.

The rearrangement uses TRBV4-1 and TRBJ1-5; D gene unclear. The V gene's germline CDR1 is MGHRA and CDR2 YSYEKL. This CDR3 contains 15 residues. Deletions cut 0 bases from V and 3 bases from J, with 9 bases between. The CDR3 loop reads CASSQEPRPNQPQHF. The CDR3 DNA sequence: TGCGCCAGCAGCCAAGAACCCAGGCCCAATCAGCCCCAGCATTTT.

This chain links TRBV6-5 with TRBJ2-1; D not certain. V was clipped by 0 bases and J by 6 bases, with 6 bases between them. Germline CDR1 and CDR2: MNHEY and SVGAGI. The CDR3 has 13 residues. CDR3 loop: CASSYSVTNEQFF. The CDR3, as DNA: TGTGCCAGCAGTTACTCGGTCACCAATGAGCAGTTCTTC.

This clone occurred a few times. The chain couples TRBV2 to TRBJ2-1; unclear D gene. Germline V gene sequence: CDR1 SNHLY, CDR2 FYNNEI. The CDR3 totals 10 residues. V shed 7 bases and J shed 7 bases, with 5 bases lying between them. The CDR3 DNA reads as TGTGCCAGCAAAGGGAATGAGCAGTTCTTC. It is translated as CASKGNEQFF.

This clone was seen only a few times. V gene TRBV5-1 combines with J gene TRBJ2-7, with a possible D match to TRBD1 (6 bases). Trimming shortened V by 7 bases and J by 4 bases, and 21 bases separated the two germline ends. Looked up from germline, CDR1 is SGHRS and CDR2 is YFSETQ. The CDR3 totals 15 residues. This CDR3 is CASGRDTGFLYEQYF. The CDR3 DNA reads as TGCGCCAGCGGACGGGACACGGGGTTTCTGTACGAGCAGTACTTC. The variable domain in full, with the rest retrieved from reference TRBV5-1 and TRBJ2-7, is KAGVTQTPRYLIKTRGQQVTLSCSPISGHRSVSWYQQTPGQGLQFLFEYFSETQRNKGNFPGRFSGRQFSNSRSEMNVSTLELGDSALYLCASGRDTGFLYEQYFGPGTRLTVT.

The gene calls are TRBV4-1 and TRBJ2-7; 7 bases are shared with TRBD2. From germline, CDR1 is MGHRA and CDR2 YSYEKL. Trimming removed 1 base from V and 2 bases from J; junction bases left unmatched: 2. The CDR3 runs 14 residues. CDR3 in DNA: TGCGCCAGCAGCCAAGCTAGCGGTGCCTACGAGCAGTACTTC. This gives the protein CASSQASGAYEQYF.

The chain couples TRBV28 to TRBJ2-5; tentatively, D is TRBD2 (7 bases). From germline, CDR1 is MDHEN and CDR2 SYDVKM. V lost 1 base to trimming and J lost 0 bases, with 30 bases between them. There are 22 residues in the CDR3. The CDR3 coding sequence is TGTGCCAGCAGTTTATACAGGGTTGTTCAGCGGGACGGGGAATTGGACCAAGAGACCCAGTACTTC. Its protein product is CASSLYRVVQRDGELDQETQYF.

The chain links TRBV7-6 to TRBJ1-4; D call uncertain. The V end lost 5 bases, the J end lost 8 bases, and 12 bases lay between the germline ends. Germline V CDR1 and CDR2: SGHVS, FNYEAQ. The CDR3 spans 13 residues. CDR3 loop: CASSEVGREKLFF. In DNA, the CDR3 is TGTGCCAGCAGCGAGGTTGGGCGAGAAAAACTGTTTTTT.